The entry that follows covers one T cell receptor beta chain sequence. J lost 9 bases, V lost 4 bases, and 5 bases had no gene match. Looked up from germline, CDR1 is SGHRS and CDR2 is YFSETQ. This CDR3 spans 14 amino acids. The data derive from a study of blood T cell repertoires in COVID-19. Overall study: Samples came from the United States, Italy and Spain, spanning acute and convalescent COVID-19. PBMCs, B-cell-depleted T cells, or T cells provided the cDNA or gDNA that made up the material.

Per the original methods: Scientists estimated how many nucleated cells there were by amplifying reference gene primers. TCRdb keeps only in-frame clones here, not all; method: immunoSEQ multiplex PCR. V, J and clone size are taken as reported in that table, and D and trimming were inferred from the DNA itself. Of 150,000 to 200,000 clones in the sample, around 90% are singletons; the top ten hold around 1.4%. The rearrangement links TRBV5-1 to TRBJ1-6, with 9 bases lining up with TRBD1. Material for sequencing was peripheral blood. This sequence was found in a woman between 45 and 60 years old with acute or convalescent COVID-19. The CDR3 protein is CASSPGTGLSPLHF. DNA for the CDR3: TGCGCCAGCAGCCCCGGGACAGGGCTTTCACCCCTCCACTTT.